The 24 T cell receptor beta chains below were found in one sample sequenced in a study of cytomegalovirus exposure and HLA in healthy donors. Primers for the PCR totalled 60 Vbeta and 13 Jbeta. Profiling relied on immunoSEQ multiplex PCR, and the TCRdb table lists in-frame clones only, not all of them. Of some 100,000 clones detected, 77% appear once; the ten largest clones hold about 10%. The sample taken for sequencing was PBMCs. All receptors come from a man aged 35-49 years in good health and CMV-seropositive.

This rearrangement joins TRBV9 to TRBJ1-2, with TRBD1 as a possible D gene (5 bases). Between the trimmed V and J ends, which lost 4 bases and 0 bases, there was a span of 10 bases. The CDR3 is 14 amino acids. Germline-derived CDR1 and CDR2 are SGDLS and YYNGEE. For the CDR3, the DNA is TGTGCCAGCAGCCCAGACAGTGCTAACTATGGCTACACCTTC. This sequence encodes CASSPDSANYGYTF.

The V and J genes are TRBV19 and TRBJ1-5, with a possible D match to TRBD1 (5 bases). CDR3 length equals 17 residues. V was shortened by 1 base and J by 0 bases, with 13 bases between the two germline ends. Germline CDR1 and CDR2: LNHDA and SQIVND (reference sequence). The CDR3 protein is CASSIVGTVYSNQPQHF. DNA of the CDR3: TGTGCCAGTAGTATAGTCGGGACTGTCTATAGCAATCAGCCCCAGCATTTT.

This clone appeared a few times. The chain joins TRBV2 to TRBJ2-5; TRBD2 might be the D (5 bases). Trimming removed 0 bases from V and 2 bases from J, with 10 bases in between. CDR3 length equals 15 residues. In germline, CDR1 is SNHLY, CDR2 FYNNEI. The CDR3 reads CASSEALAWQETQYF. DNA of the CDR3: TGTGCCAGCAGTGAAGCGCTAGCATGGCAAGAGACCCAGTACTTC.

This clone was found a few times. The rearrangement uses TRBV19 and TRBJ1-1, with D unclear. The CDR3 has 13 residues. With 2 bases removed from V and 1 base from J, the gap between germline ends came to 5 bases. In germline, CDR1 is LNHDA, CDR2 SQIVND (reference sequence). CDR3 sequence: CASSIRGNTEAFF. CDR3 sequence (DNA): TGTGCCAGTAGTATAAGAGGGAACACTGAAGCTTTCTTT.

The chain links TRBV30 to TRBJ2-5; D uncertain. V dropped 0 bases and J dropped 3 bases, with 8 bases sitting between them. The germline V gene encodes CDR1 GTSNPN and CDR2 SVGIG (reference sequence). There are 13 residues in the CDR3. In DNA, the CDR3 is TGTGCCTGGAGTGTAGCTAGAAAAGAGACCCAGTACTTC. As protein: CAWSVARKETQYF.

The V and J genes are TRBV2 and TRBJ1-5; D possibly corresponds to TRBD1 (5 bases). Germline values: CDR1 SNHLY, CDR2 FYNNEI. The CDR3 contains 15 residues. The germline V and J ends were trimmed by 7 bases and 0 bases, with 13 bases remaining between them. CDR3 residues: CASKGRQSSNQPQHF. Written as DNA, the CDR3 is TGTGCCAGCAAGGGGAGGCAGTCTAGCAATCAGCCCCAGCATTTT. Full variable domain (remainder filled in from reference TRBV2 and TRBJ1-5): EPEVTQTPSHQVTQMGQEVILRCVPISNHLYFYWYRQILGQKVEFLVSFYNNEISEKSEIFDDQFSVERPDGSNFTLKIRSTKLEDSAMYFCASKGRQSSNQPQHFGDGTRLSIL.

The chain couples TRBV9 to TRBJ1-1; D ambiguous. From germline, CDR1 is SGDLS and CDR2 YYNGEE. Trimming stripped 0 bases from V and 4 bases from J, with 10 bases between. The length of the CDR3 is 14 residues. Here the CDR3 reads CASSVGGFTTEAFF. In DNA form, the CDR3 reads TGTGCCAGCAGCGTAGGAGGATTCACCACTGAAGCTTTCTTT.

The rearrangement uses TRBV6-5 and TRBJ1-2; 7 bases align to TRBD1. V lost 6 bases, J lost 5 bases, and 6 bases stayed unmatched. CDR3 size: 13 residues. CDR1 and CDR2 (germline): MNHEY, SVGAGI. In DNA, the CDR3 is TGTGCCAGCAGAACGGGACAGTCTTATGGCTACACCTTC. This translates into CASRTGQSYGYTF.

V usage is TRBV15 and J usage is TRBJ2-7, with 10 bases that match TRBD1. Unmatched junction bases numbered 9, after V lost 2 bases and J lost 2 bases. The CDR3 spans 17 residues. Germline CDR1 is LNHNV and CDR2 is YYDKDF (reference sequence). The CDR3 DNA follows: TGTGCCACCAGCAGACACCTACAGGGGACAGGGGCCTACGAGCAGTACTTC. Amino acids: CATSRHLQGTGAYEQYF.

The CDR3, as DNA: TGTGCCAGCAGCGTATCCACTGGTGCGGGGGATACGCAGTATTTT. Its translation: CASSVSTGAGDTQYF. The gene calls are TRBV9 and TRBJ2-3; the D gene is possibly TRBD2 (6 bases). CDR3 length: 15 residues. Between the trimmed V and J ends, which lost 1 base and 6 bases, there was a span of 15 bases. The V gene's germline CDR1 is SGDLS and CDR2 YYNGEE.

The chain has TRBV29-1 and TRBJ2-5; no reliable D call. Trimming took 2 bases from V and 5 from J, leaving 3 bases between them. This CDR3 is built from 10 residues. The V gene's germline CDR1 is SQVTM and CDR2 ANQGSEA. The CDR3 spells CSVERETQYF. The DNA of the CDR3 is TGCAGCGTTGAACGGGAGACCCAGTACTTC. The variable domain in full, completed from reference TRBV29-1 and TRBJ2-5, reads SAVISQKPSRDICQRGTSLTIQCQVDSQVTMMFWYRQQPGQSLTLIATANQGSEATYESGFVIDKFPISRPNLTFSTLTVSNMSPEDSSIYLCSVERETQYFGPGTRLLVL.

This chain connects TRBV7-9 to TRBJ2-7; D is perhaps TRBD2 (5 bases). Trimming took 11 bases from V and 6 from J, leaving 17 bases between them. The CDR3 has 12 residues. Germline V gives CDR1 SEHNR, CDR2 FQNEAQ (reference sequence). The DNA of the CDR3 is TGTGCCGCGGAGTGGGAAGAGGGCGAGCAGTACTTC. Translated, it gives CAAEWEEGEQYF. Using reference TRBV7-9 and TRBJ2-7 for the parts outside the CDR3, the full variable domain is DTGVSQNPRHKITKRGQNVTFRCDPISEHNRLYWYRQTLGQGPEFLTYFQNEAQLEKSRLLSDRFSAERPKGSFSTLEIQRTEQGDSAMYLCAAEWEEGEQYFGPGTRLTVT.

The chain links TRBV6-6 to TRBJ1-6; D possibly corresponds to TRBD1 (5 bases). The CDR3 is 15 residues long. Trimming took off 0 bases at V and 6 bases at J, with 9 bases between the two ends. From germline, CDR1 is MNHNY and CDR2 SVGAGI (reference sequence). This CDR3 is CASSYSSQGNSPLHF. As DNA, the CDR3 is TGTGCCAGCAGTTACTCGAGTCAGGGTAATTCACCCCTCCACTTT.

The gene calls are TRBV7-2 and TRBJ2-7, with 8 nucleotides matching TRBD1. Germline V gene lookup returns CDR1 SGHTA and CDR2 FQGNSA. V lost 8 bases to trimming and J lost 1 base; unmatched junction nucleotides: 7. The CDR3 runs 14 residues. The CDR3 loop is CASGDRGPSYEQYF. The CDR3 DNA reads TGTGCCAGCGGTGACAGGGGCCCTTCCTACGAGCAGTACTTC.

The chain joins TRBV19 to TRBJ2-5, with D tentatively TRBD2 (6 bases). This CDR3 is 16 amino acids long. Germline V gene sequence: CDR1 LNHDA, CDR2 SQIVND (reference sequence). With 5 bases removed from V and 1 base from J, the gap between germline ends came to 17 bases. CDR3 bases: TGTGCCAGTAGTTACCTATCGGGGAGGCTCCAAGAGACCCAGTACTTC. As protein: CASSYLSGRLQETQYF. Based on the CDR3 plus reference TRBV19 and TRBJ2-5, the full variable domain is DGGITQSPKYLFRKEGQNVTLSCEQNLNHDAMYWYRQDPGQGLRLIYYSQIVNDFQKGDIAEGYSVSREKKESFPLTVTSAQKNPTAFYLCASSYLSGRLQETQYFGPGTRLLVL.

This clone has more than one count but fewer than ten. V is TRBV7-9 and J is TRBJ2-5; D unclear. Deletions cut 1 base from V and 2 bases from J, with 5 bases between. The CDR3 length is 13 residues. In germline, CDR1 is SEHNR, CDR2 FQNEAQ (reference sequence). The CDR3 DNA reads TGTGCCAGCAGCTTAGACATTCAAGAGACCCAGTACTTC. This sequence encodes CASSLDIQETQYF.

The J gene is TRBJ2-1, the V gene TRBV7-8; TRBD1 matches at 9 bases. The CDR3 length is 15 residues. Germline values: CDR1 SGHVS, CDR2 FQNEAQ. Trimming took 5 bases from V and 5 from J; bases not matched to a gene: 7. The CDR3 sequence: CASSQRTGVDNEQFF. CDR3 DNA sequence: TGTGCCAGCAGCCAGAGGACAGGGGTGGACAATGAGCAGTTCTTC.

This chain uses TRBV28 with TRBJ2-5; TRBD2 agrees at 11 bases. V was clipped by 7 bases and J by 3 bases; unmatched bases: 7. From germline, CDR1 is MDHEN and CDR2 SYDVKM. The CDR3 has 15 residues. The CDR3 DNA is TGTGCCAGCAAAGACTCGGGACTAGCGGAAGAGACCCAGTACTTC. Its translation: CASKDSGLAEETQYF.

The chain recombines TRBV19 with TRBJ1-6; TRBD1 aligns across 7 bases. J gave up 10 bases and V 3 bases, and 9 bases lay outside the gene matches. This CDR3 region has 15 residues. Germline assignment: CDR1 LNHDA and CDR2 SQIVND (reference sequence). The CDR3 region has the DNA TGTGCCAGTAGTATCAATGGACAGGTATACTCACCCCTCCACTTT. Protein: CASSINGQVYSPLHF.

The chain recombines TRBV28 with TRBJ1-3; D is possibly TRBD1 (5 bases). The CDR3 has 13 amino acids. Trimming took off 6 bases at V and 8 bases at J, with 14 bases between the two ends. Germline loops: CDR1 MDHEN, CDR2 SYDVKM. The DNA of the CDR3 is TGTGCCAGCAGATCCGGGGGGTCGGACACCATATATTTT. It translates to CASRSGGSDTIYF.

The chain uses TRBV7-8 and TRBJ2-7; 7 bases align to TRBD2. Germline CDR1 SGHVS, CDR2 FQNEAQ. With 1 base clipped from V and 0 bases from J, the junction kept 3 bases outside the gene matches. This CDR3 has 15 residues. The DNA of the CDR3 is TGTGCCAGCAGCTTAGTTGGCGGGAGCTCCTACGAGCAGTACTTC. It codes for CASSLVGGSSYEQYF.

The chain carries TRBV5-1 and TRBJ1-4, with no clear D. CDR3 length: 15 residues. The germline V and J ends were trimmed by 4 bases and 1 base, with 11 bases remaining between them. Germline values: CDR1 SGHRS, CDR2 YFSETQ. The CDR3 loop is CASSIGRGTNEKLFF. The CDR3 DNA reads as TGCGCCAGCAGCATCGGACGGGGAACTAATGAAAAACTGTTTTTT.

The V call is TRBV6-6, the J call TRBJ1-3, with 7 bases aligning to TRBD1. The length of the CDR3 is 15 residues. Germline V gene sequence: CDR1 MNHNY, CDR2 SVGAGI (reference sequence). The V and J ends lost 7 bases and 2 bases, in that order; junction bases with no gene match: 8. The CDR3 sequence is CASTRNRGTGNTIYF. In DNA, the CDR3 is TGTGCCAGCACAAGAAACAGGGGAACTGGAAACACCATATATTTT.

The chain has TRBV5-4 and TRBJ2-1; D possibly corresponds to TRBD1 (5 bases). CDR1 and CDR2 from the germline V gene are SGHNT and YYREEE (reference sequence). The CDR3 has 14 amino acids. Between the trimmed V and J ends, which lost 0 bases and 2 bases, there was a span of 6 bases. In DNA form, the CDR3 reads TGTGCCAGCAGCTTGGAGGGGCCCTACAATGAGCAGTTCTTC. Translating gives CASSLEGPYNEQFF.